What follows are 24 T cell receptor beta chains derived from one specimen sequenced in a study of blood T cells in healthy people across ages. With a J-beta primer mix and a sample-barcoded 5' primer, a second PCR ran about 6 to 11 cycles. TCRdb re-derived calls from the 5' RACE reads in MiXCR, one entry per CDR3 protein. The top ten hold approximately 14% of the sample, which has around 1.1 million distinct CDR3 sequences, roughly two fifths seen once. Sequencing was performed on blood. The receptors were gathered from a man younger than 35 in good health.

The rearrangement links TRBV5-1 to TRBJ2-1; 7 nucleotides align to TRBD1. The germline CDR1 and CDR2 sequences are SGHRS and YFSETQ. This CDR3 region has 15 residues. V was clipped by 4 bases and J by 13 bases; unmatched bases: 17. In nucleotides, the CDR3 is TGCGCCAGCAGCCCGGGGACAGACTACCAAGAGACCCAGTTCTTC. This translates into CASSPGTDYQETQFF.

This clonotype was observed once. The chain has TRBV12-3 or TRBV12-4 and TRBJ1-3, with D tentatively TRBD1 (6 bases). The CDR3 is 15 residues long. The V gene lost 4 bases and the J gene lost 0 bases, with 10 bases spanning the gap. The CDR3 spells CASSSRGSSGNTIYF. CDR3 nucleotides: TGTGCCAGCAGTTCCAGGGGCTCCTCTGGAAACACCATATATTTT.

This clonotype was seen a few times. The rearrangement links TRBV12-3 or TRBV12-4 to TRBJ2-1; D is perhaps TRBD2 (6 bases). The J call is in doubt because the DNA end fits TRBJ2-7 better. The CDR3 totals 13 residues. The CDR3 is CATARDSYNEQYF. The CDR3 DNA reads TGTGCAACGGCGCGGGACTCCTACAATGAGCAGTACTTC.

This clonotype was picked up a small number of times. CDR3 protein: CASSLQGTSLYNEQFF. The CDR3 DNA reads as TGTGCCAGCAGCCTCCAGGGGACTAGTCTCTACAATGAGCAGTTCTTC. This chain joins TRBV9 and TRBJ2-1; TRBD2 matches at 8 bases. CDR3 size: 16 residues. The V gene's germline CDR1 is SGDLS and CDR2 YYNGEE. J gave up 3 bases and V 4 bases, and 9 bases lay outside the gene matches.

This clonotype was seen ten or more times. The gene calls are TRBV5-1 and TRBJ2-1; 9 bases match TRBD2. Germline V lookup: CDR1 SGHRS, CDR2 YFSETQ. This CDR3 region has 15 residues. With V trimmed by 4 bases and J by 4 bases, 6 bases remained unmatched. Written as DNA, the CDR3 is TGCGCCAGCAGCATGCCGGGACTAGCTTACAATGAGCAGTTCTTC. It codes for CASSMPGLAYNEQFF.

CDR3 sequence reads: CSAIDDRVNQPQHF. CDR3 coding DNA: TGCAGTGCGATAGATGACAGGGTCAATCAGCCCCAGCATTTT. This chain joins TRBV20-1 and TRBJ1-5, with 7 bases identical to TRBD1. J was trimmed by 3 bases and V by 6 bases; bases with no gene match: 8. The V gene's germline CDR1 is DFQATT and CDR2 SNEGSKA (reference sequence). The CDR3 contains 14 residues.

The rearrangement joins TRBV5-6 to TRBJ1-2; D gene unclear. The CDR3 sequence is 15 residues long. The germline CDR1 and CDR2 sequences are SGHDT and YYEEEE. V was shortened by 3 bases and J by 2 bases, with 14 bases between the two germline ends. CDR3 DNA: TGTGCCAGCAGCTGGGAGGTGCTGGGGAACTATGGCTACACCTTC. It specifies CASSWEVLGNYGYTF. The variable domain in full, completed from reference TRBV5-6 and TRBJ1-2, reads DAGVTQSPTHLIKTRGQQVTLRCSPKSGHDTVSWYQQALGQGPQFIFQYYEEEERQRGNFPDRFSGHQFPNYSSELNVNALLLGDSALYLCASSWEVLGNYGYTFGSGTRLTVV.

The rearrangement uses TRBV7-9 and TRBJ1-1; 7 positions match TRBD1. Germline V lookup: CDR1 SEHNR, CDR2 FQNEAQ (reference sequence). The CDR3 consists of 13 residues. Trimming cost V 4 bases and J 11 bases; bases outside gene matches: 10. CDR3: CASSSKTGFDAFF. CDR3 coding DNA: TGTGCCAGCAGCTCCAAGACAGGGTTCGACGCTTTCTTT.

The rearrangement links TRBV29-1 to TRBJ2-7; a weak D match, TRBD2 (5 bases). CDR1 and CDR2 (germline): SQVTM, ANQGSEA. The V gene lost 5 bases and the J gene lost 2 bases, with 10 bases spanning the gap. This CDR3 is built from 12 residues. The CDR3 region is CSVSEEPYEQYF. In DNA form, the CDR3 reads TGCAGCGTTTCGGAGGAACCCTACGAGCAGTACTTC.

This clonotype was seen more than once but under ten times. The V gene is TRBV20-1, the J gene TRBJ2-3; 13 nucleotides agree with TRBD2. Unmatched junction bases numbered 6, after V lost 3 bases and J lost 0 bases. The CDR3 has 17 amino acids. In germline, CDR1 is DFQATT, CDR2 SNEGSKA (reference sequence). In DNA form, the CDR3 reads TGCAGTGCTAGCCCGACTAGCGGGGGGTTTAGCACAGATACGCAGTATTTT. This encodes CSASPTSGGFSTDTQYF.

V and J are TRBV20-1 and TRBJ2-1; D call uncertain. The DNA end is a closer match to TRBJ2-7, so the J assignment may be wrong. In germline, CDR1 is DFQATT, CDR2 SNEGSKA (reference sequence). The CDR3 sequence is 13 residues long. The CDR3 DNA reads TGCAGTGCTGGTGAGTTTTCCTACAATGAGCAGTACTTC. Its translation: CSAGEFSYNEQYF.

The chain is built from TRBV27 and TRBJ2-5; 8 positions match TRBD1. V trimming: 6 bases; J trimming: 2 bases; junction bases outside the gene matches: 8. The CDR3 has 15 residues. Germline V CDR1 and CDR2: MNHEY, SMNVEV (reference sequence). The CDR3 bases are TGTGCCAGCAGCCAACTACAGGGGGTTCAAGAGACCCAGTACTTC. Amino acids: CASSQLQGVQETQYF.

This clonotype was picked up a small number of times. CDR3 DNA: TGTGCCAGCAGTTCTGGGACTGGCCACAATGAGCAGTACTTC. Translation gives CASSSGTGHNEQYF. The chain joins TRBV27 to TRBJ2-7; D is perhaps TRBD2 (6 bases). The CDR3 spans 14 residues. Deletions cut 4 bases from V and 7 bases from J, with 17 bases between. The V gene's germline CDR1 is MNHEY and CDR2 SMNVEV (reference sequence).

V gene TRBV6-5 combines with J gene TRBJ1-4; D might be TRBD1 (6 bases). Trimming cost V 4 bases and J 10 bases, with 19 bases left between them. Per the germline V gene, CDR1 is MNHEY and CDR2 is SVGAGI. The length of the CDR3 is 15 residues. The DNA of the CDR3 is TGTGCCAGCAGTTCGGAGGGGACATCGGGGGGAAAACTGTTTTTT. Translating gives CASSSEGTSGGKLFF.

V and J are TRBV12-3 or TRBV12-4 and TRBJ1-5; 7 bases map to TRBD1. The CDR3 covers 12 residues. CDR3 in amino acids: CGTGNINQPQHF. The CDR3 bases are TGTGGGACAGGTAACATCAATCAGCCCCAGCATTTT.

The rearrangement joins TRBV20-1 to TRBJ2-1; 8 positions agree with TRBD2. The trim removed 2 bases at V and 7 bases at J, leaving 7 bases unmatched. Germline V gene sequence: CDR1 DFQATT, CDR2 SNEGSKA (reference sequence). The CDR3 contains 14 residues. The CDR3 loop is CSARSSGGLNEQFF. The CDR3 DNA is TGCAGTGCTAGATCCTCGGGGGGGTTAAATGAGCAGTTCTTC.

The chain couples TRBV9 to TRBJ2-3, with D possibly being TRBD2 (5 bases). V was clipped by 7 bases and J by 1 base, with 10 bases between them. This CDR3 region has 13 residues. Germline CDR1 SGDLS, CDR2 YYNGEE. Here the CDR3 reads CASEKGGTDTQYF. CDR3 bases: TGTGCCAGCGAGAAGGGAGGCACAGATACGCAGTATTTT.

The rearrangement joins TRBV10-3 to TRBJ2-3, with TRBD2 matching 8 bases. Per the germline V gene, CDR1 is ENHRY and CDR2 is SYGVKD. The CDR3 spans 16 residues. Unmatched junction bases numbered 8, after V lost 4 bases and J lost 2 bases. In DNA, the CDR3 is TGTGCCATCAGTGGCTTTGGCGGGGGGCACACAGATACGCAGTATTTT. It yields the protein CAISGFGGGHTDTQYF.

V usage is TRBV29-1 and J usage is TRBJ1-2; the match to TRBD1 covers 8 bases. Trimming at V came to 4 bases and at J to 1 base, leaving 2 bases not matched to a gene. Per germline, CDR1 SQVTM and CDR2 ANQGSEA. This CDR3 has 13 amino acids. CDR3 sequence reads: CSVGQGLNYGYTF. The CDR3 nucleotides read TGCAGCGTTGGACAGGGGCTTAACTATGGCTACACCTTC. The variable domain in full, completed from reference TRBV29-1 and TRBJ1-2, reads SAVISQKPSRDICQRGTSLTIQCQVDSQVTMMFWYRQQPGQSLTLIATANQGSEATYESGFVIDKFPISRPNLTFSTLTVSNMSPEDSSIYLCSVGQGLNYGYTFGSGTRLTVV.

The chain has TRBV10-2 and TRBJ2-7, with 10 bases aligning to TRBD1. Per germline, CDR1 WSHSY and CDR2 SAAADI. This CDR3 comprises 14 residues. V trimming: 5 bases; J trimming: 4 bases; junction bases outside the gene matches: 5. The CDR3 here is CASSRGTGDYEQYF. The CDR3 bases are TGCGCCAGCAGTCGCGGGACAGGGGATTACGAGCAGTACTTC.

This sequence joins TRBV24-1 and TRBJ1-5; no firm D call. Germline V lookup: CDR1 KGHDR, CDR2 SFDVKD. With 7 bases removed from V and 3 bases from J, the gap between germline ends came to 9 bases. The CDR3 consists of 13 residues. The DNA for the CDR3 is TGTGCCACCAGCGACACTACCAATCAGCCCCAGCATTTT. Residues: CATSDTTNQPQHF.

The rearrangement joins TRBV7-2 to TRBJ2-3; TRBD2 matches at 9 bases. In germline, CDR1 is SGHTA, CDR2 FQGNSA. The length of the CDR3 is 15 residues. The junction had 13 bases not matched to a gene; V was cut back by 7 bases and J by 8 bases. The CDR3 loop reads CASIISGGTPGTQYF. The CDR3 nucleotides read TGTGCCAGCATTATTAGCGGGGGCACCCCAGGTACGCAGTATTTT.

The chain is built from TRBV12-3 or TRBV12-4 and TRBJ1-1; D uncertain. CDR3 length equals 11 residues. V dropped 5 bases and J dropped 8 bases, with 9 bases sitting between them. The CDR3 reads CASSASVEAFF. The CDR3 nucleotides read TGTGCCAGCAGTGCGTCCGTGGAAGCTTTCTTT.

The chain joins TRBV20-1 to TRBJ2-3, with D possibly matching TRBD2 (5 bases). Trimming pared 1 base from V and 7 bases from J, leaving 21 bases between. This CDR3 has 16 residues. Germline CDR1 DFQATT, CDR2 SNEGSKA (reference sequence). CDR3 residues: CSARGLAPEGWNTQYF. The CDR3 DNA follows: TGCAGTGCTAGAGGTCTCGCACCCGAGGGATGGAATACGCAGTATTTT.